Shown below are 22 T cell receptor beta chains from a single sample sequenced in a study of early T cells in non-severe SARS-CoV-2 infection. TCRdb fed the 5' RACE reads into MiXCR, producing one record per CDR3 protein. In the table there are about 70,000 distinct CDR3 sequences, 3.5% to 6% of which are singletons. The sample was whole blood, taken at baseline. All receptors derive from an adult who was a healthcare worker with PCR-confirmed SARS-CoV-2 infection or an uninfected control (not recorded which). The donor label of this sample is uncertain.

In its sample, this clonotype was seen many times. This chain joins TRBV11-2 and TRBJ1-2; a weak D match, TRBD1 (5 bases). Germline V gene lookup returns CDR1 SGHAT and CDR2 FQNNGV. Trimming took off 5 bases at V and 4 bases at J, with 14 bases between the two ends. This CDR3 contains 14 residues. CDR3 protein: CASSDRRGTYGYTF. The CDR3 DNA follows: TGTGCCAGCAGCGACCGACGGGGGACCTATGGCTACACCTTC. The variable domain in full, with the rest retrieved from reference TRBV11-2 and TRBJ1-2, is EAGVAQSPRYKIIEKRQSVAFWCNPISGHATLYWYQQILGQGPKLLIQFQNNGVVDDSQLPKDRFSAERLKGVDSTLKIQPAKLEDSAVYLCASSDRRGTYGYTFGSGTRLTVV.

V usage is TRBV11-2 and J usage is TRBJ1-1; D unclear. V was clipped by 0 bases and J by 0 bases, with 8 bases between them. This CDR3 spans 15 amino acids. Germline V gene data show CDR1 as SGHAT and CDR2 as FQNNGV. The CDR3: CASSLEATLNTEAFF. The CDR3 region has the DNA TGTGCCAGCAGCTTAGAGGCGACATTGAACACTGAAGCTTTCTTT.

This clonotype was found many times. The chain couples TRBV6-5 to TRBJ2-3, with D hard to call. The CDR3 has 18 residues. The ends were cut back, 2 bases at V and 4 bases at J, with 22 bases in the middle. Per germline, CDR1 MNHEY and CDR2 SVGAGI. Here the CDR3 DNA reads TGTGCCAGCAGTTACCAGTTCCCTCGGCGGACCCCTGCAGATACGCAGTATTTT. Amino acids: CASSYQFPRRTPADTQYF.

This clonotype has only a few counts. The gene calls are TRBV18 and TRBJ2-3, with TRBD1 identical over 7 bases. The V gene's germline CDR1 is KGHSH and CDR2 LQKENI. The junction had 7 bases not matched to a gene; V was cut back by 4 bases and J by 0 bases. This CDR3 comprises 16 residues. The CDR3 sequence: CASSRDTGVSTDTQYF. The CDR3 DNA reads TGTGCCAGCTCACGGGATACAGGGGTCAGCACAGATACGCAGTATTTT.

The chain is built from TRBV5-5 and TRBJ2-1, with 10 bases matching TRBD1. J gave up 5 bases and V 4 bases, and 6 bases lay outside the gene matches. The CDR3 runs to 15 residues. CDR1 is SGHKS and CDR2 is YYEKEE in the germline V gene (reference sequence). CDR3 amino acids: CASSGGQGIHNEQFF. CDR3 nucleotide sequence: TGTGCCAGCAGCGGGGGACAGGGGATACACAATGAGCAGTTCTTC.

This clonotype was detected a few times. The CDR3 nucleotides are TGTGCCAGTAGTATGGGACGTGGGCCCTACGAGCAGTACTTC. This sequence encodes CASSMGRGPYEQYF. This chain links TRBV19 with TRBJ2-7; either TRBD1 or TRBD2 may fit D (5 bases each). V shed 3 bases and J shed 2 bases, with 11 bases lying between them. CDR1 and CDR2 from the germline V gene are LNHDA and SQIVND (reference sequence). The CDR3 length is 14 residues. The entire variable domain, with the rest obtained from reference TRBV19 and TRBJ2-7, is as follows: DGGITQSPKYLFRKEGQNVTLSCEQNLNHDAMYWYRQDPGQGLRLIYYSQIVNDFQKGDIAEGYSVSREKKESFPLTVTSAQKNPTAFYLCASSMGRGPYEQYFGPGTRLTVT.

This clonotype has ten or more counts. This rearrangement joins TRBV29-1 to TRBJ2-1; no firm D call. V shed 3 bases and J shed 3 bases, with 6 bases lying between them. The CDR3 contains 12 residues. Germline loops: CDR1 SQVTM, CDR2 ANQGSEA. CDR3 DNA sequence: TGCAGCGTTGACGCAGGCTACAATGAGCAGTTCTTC. Translating gives CSVDAGYNEQFF.

This clonotype was found many times. The rearrangement uses TRBV7-8 and TRBJ2-1; 7 nucleotides line up with TRBD1. Trimming cost V 3 bases and J 6 bases; bases outside gene matches: 17. Looked up from germline, CDR1 is SGHVS and CDR2 is FQNEAQ. This CDR3 has 18 amino acids. The CDR3 DNA sequence: TGTGCCAGCAGCTTCGGGACAGCATTAGGGTTGAAAGGCAATGAGCAGTTCTTC. Translated, it gives CASSFGTALGLKGNEQFF.

V usage is TRBV5-1 and J usage is TRBJ2-1; 15 bases are shared with TRBD2. The CDR3 covers 20 residues. V shed 3 bases and J 1 base; nucleotides not matched to a gene: 11. Germline values: CDR1 SGHRS, CDR2 YFSETQ. CDR3 nucleotides: TGCGCCAGCAGCTCCTTCCCGGGACTAGCGGGGGGCAATTCCTACAATGAGCAGTTCTTC. This translates into CASSSFPGLAGGNSYNEQFF. The entire variable domain, with the rest obtained from reference TRBV5-1 and TRBJ2-1, is as follows: KAGVTQTPRYLIKTRGQQVTLSCSPISGHRSVSWYQQTPGQGLQFLFEYFSETQRNKGNFPGRFSGRQFSNSRSEMNVSTLELGDSALYLCASSSFPGLAGGNSYNEQFFGPGTRLTVL.

This clonotype was picked up many times. The chain recombines TRBV7-6 with TRBJ1-1, with 7 bases identical to TRBD1. V gave up 3 bases and J gave up 0 bases; unmatched junction bases: 4. CDR1 is SGHVS and CDR2 is FNYEAQ in the germline V gene. The CDR3 is made up of 15 amino acids. The CDR3: CASSLSGGMNTEAFF. CDR3 bases: TGTGCCAGCAGCTTGTCAGGGGGTATGAACACTGAAGCTTTCTTT.

This clonotype was detected ten times or more. The rearrangement uses TRBV7-6 and TRBJ1-4; the D is unclear. The CDR3 has 12 amino acids. In germline, CDR1 is SGHVS, CDR2 FNYEAQ. V lost 6 bases and J 8 bases, leaving 10 bases between the germline ends. The CDR3 DNA reads as TGTGCCAGCAGTTCCGGCTTCGAAAAACTGTTTTTT. Amino acid sequence: CASSSGFEKLFF.

The genes are TRBV20-1 and TRBJ2-3; 7 bases are a match to TRBD2. This CDR3 has 13 residues. V trimming: 3 bases; J trimming: 2 bases; junction bases outside the gene matches: 2. The germline V gene has CDR1 DFQATT and CDR2 SNEGSKA (reference sequence). CDR3 bases: TGCAGTGCTAGGCTAGCGGCCACAGATACGCAGTATTTT. Its translation is CSARLAATDTQYF.

This clonotype has only a few counts. The chain links TRBV7-6 to TRBJ2-3, with TRBD1 as a possible D gene (6 bases). Germline V CDR1 and CDR2: SGHVS, FNYEAQ. This CDR3 has 13 amino acids. The V end lost 6 bases, the J end lost 6 bases, and 13 bases lay between the germline ends. The CDR3: CASRRGQGDTQYF. CDR3 bases: TGTGCCAGCAGGAGGGGCCAGGGGGATACGCAGTATTTT.

The rearrangement joins TRBV20-1 to TRBJ1-3; D unresolved. V dropped 4 bases and J dropped 7 bases, with 17 bases sitting between them. The CDR3 spans 14 residues. Germline lookup yields CDR1 DFQATT and CDR2 SNEGSKA (reference sequence). The CDR3 is CSATVGLGWNTIYF. The CDR3 DNA reads as TGCAGTGCTACAGTAGGGTTAGGATGGAACACCATATATTTT.

In its sample, this clonotype was seen many times. This chain uses TRBV21-1 with TRBJ2-7; TRBD2, the D gene given by the table, was not confirmed from the DNA. TRBV21-1 is a pseudogene. The CDR3 is 16 residues long. This CDR3 is CASSKAGLAEYYEQYF. The CDR3 DNA follows: TGTGCCAGCAGCAAAGCGGGACTAGCGGAATACTACGAGCAGTACTTC.

This clonotype was seen ten or more times. V is TRBV29-1 and J is TRBJ1-1; D is unresolved. The CDR3 contains 13 residues. Germline V gene data show CDR1 as SQVTM and CDR2 as ANQGSEA. The germline V and J ends were trimmed by 4 bases and 0 bases, with 9 bases remaining between them. The CDR3 region is CSVGDHMNTEAFF. Written as DNA, the CDR3 is TGCAGCGTTGGTGACCATATGAACACTGAAGCTTTCTTT.

This clonotype was seen more than once but under ten times. The chain has TRBV12-5 and TRBJ2-3; tentatively, D is TRBD2 (5 bases). V was shortened by 6 bases and J by 6 bases, with 10 bases between the two germline ends. This CDR3 contains 12 residues. The germline gives CDR1 LGHNT, CDR2 FRNRAP. This chain's CDR3 is CASGSRGDTQYF. The CDR3 DNA reads TGTGCTAGTGGCTCCCGAGGGGATACGCAGTATTTT.

At least ten counts were recorded for this clonotype. The chain couples TRBV13 to TRBJ2-4; D might be TRBD2 (6 bases). This CDR3 has 17 residues. Trimming cost V 5 bases and J 5 bases, with 22 bases left between them. CDR1 and CDR2 (germline): PRHDT, FYEKMQ (reference sequence). The CDR3 reads CASSGSTSPATENIQYF. The CDR3 DNA reads TGTGCCAGCAGCGGAAGTACTAGCCCAGCGACCGAAAACATTCAGTACTTC.

The rearrangement links TRBV20-1 to TRBJ1-1; 7 positions agree with TRBD1. The V gene's germline CDR1 is DFQATT and CDR2 SNEGSKA (reference sequence). The CDR3 covers 17 residues. The V gene end was trimmed by 0 bases and the J gene end by 1 base; junction bases not matched to a gene: 11. CDR3 loop: CSARDSGRGNSNTEAFF. For the CDR3, the DNA is TGCAGTGCTAGAGATTCGGGCAGGGGGAATTCGAACACTGAAGCTTTCTTT.

This clonotype was observed many times. The chain uses TRBV6-1 and TRBJ1-2; D call uncertain. This CDR3 is built from 13 residues. Germline V CDR1 and CDR2: MNHNS, SASEGT. Trimming cost V 8 bases and J 0 bases, with 10 bases left between them. Written as DNA, the CDR3 is TGTGCCAGCGCAGCTACCGCTAACTATGGCTACACCTTC. It codes for CASAATANYGYTF.

This clonotype was counted at least ten times. V is TRBV7-9 and J is TRBJ2-1; 11 bases are shared with TRBD2. The junction had 6 bases not matched to a gene; V was cut back by 2 bases and J by 9 bases. The CDR3 is made up of 15 amino acids. CDR1 and CDR2 from the germline V gene are SEHNR and FQNEAQ (reference sequence). CDR3 in amino acids: CASSLTLAGGLEQFF. Written as DNA, the CDR3 is TGTGCCAGCAGCTTAACGCTAGCGGGGGGCCTTGAGCAGTTCTTC.

This clonotype appeared many times. V is TRBV12-3 or TRBV12-4 and J is TRBJ2-6; no firm D call. Between the trimmed V and J ends, which lost 7 bases and 2 bases, there was a span of 12 bases. The CDR3 covers 15 residues. CDR3 protein: CASIAGTAGANVLTF. The CDR3 DNA follows: TGTGCCAGCATTGCAGGAACCGCTGGGGCCAACGTCCTGACTTTC.